The source of this T cell receptor (beta chain) is a study of response to subunit inactivated influenza vaccine (dated by TCRdb to the late 2010s). Background for the entire study: To follow how T cells responded to a trivalent subunit inactivated influenza vaccine, the researchers relied on deep quantitative profiling of the T cell receptor repertoire. Study-wide findings and limitations: It was suggested by the authors that each seasonal influenza vaccination may recruit only a limited number of new T cells.

Note on this clonotype: Its antigen is currently not known. The input lacks base qualities; no much larger clone sits a single base away.

Library preparation was by RT-PCR. The instrument given in TCRdb is Illumina HiSeq 2500. TCRdb reworked the public reads: Q25 trimming with fastp, MiXCR clone assembly, productive beta chains retained. Every distinct CDR3 protein forms one entry, paired with its most common genes and DNA. This sample comprises 600,000 to 850,000 distinct CDR3 sequences, 14% of them detected only once. The ten largest clonotypes hold 7.5% to 8% of the sample. V and J are truncated by 0 bases and 13 bases respectively, leaving an intervening sequence of 13 bases. From the germline V gene, CDR1 is LGHNA and CDR2 is YSLEER. The CDR3 measures 13 amino acids from cysteine to phenylalanine. Just the 39-base CDR3 DNA is kept, in frame starting at base 1.

Sample: PBMCs from blood, taken roughly 15 days before vaccination. The source of this sequence is a man aged 45-60 years who received an inactivated influenza vaccine. Donor details come from another sample of the same person, matched by shared clones. The chain couples TRBV4-3 to TRBJ2-1, with no confidently assigned D gene. The CDR3: CASSQDPTTNQFF. DNA sequence: TGCGCCAGCAGCCAAGACCCGACCACAAACCAGTTCTTC.